Described below is a single T cell receptor beta chain sequence and its context. The antigen remains undetermined. This sample is drawn from a study of Ad26.COV2.S vaccination and SARS-CoV-2 variants. Study summary: Each vaccinee took Ad26.COV2.S intramuscularly, once or twice 56 days apart. Overall study findings and caveats: Vaccinated individuals (as opposed to placebo recipients) had higher spike-specific TCR breadth. Measurement of non-spike TCR breadth gave similar results in vaccine and placebo recipients.

This table comes from immunoSEQ multiplex PCR, and its TCRdb copy is limited to in-frame clones, with some not included. This sample has about 470,000 clones, with roughly 88% found just once. Treatment noted: about 20 received Ad26.COV2.S at low or high dose, single or two shots; 5 received placebo; per-sample allocation not given. The samples were gathered on day 63 after the first injection of vaccine or placebo. An Ad26 vector carrying the Wuhan-strain SARS-CoV-2 spike served as the vaccine. Trimming removed 5 bases at V and 5 bases at J, with 3 bases between. Germline CDR1 LNHDA, CDR2 SQIVND (reference sequence). This CDR3 has 11 residues.

This chain connects TRBV19 to TRBJ1-4; no clear D gene. This clonotype was obtained from a person aged 18-65 years who received the Ad26.COV2.S COVID-19 vaccine or a placebo. The sample in question was peripheral blood, obtained in a trial of Ad26.COV2.S vaccine versus placebo. The CDR3 is CASSVNEKLFF. The CDR3 coding sequence is TGTGCCAGTAGTGTGAATGAAAAACTGTTTTTT.